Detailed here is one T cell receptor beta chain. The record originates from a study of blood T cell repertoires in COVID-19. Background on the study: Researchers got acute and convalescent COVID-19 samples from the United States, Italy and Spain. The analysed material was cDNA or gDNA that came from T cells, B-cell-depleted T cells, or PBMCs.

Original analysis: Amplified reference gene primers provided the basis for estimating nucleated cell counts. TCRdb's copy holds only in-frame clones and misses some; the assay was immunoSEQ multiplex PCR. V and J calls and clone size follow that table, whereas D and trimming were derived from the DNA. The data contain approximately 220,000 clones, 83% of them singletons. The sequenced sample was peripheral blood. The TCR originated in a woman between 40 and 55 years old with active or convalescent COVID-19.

The CDR3 region has the DNA TGTGCCAGTAGGCCCTCGGACAGAGTAAATTCACCCCTCCACTTT. Amino acids: CASRPSDRVNSPLHF. The chain links TRBV19 to TRBJ1-6, with TRBD1 as a possible D gene (6 bases). Germline-derived CDR1 and CDR2 are LNHDA and SQIVND (reference sequence). The CDR3 spans 15 residues. V was shortened by 6 bases and J by 7 bases, with 16 bases between the two germline ends. Using reference TRBV19 and TRBJ1-6 for the parts outside the CDR3, the full variable domain is DGGITQSPKYLFRKEGQNVTLSCEQNLNHDAMYWYRQDPGQGLRLIYYSQIVNDFQKGDIAEGYSVSREKKESFPLTVTSAQKNPTAFYLCASRPSDRVNSPLHFGNGTRLTVT.